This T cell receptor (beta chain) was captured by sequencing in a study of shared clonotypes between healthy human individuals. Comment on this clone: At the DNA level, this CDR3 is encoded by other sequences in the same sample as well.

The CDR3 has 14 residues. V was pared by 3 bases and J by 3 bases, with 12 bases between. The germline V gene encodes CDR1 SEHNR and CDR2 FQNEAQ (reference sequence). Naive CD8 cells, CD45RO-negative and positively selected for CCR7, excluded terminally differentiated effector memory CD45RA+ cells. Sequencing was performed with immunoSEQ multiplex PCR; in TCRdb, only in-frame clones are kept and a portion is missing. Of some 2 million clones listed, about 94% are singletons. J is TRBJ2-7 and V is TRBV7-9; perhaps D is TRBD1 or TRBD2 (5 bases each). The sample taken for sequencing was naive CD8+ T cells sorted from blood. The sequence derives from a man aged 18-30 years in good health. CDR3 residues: CASSLGSGGYEQYF. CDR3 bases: TGTGCCAGCAGCTTGGGCAGTGGGGGCTACGAGCAGTACTTC.